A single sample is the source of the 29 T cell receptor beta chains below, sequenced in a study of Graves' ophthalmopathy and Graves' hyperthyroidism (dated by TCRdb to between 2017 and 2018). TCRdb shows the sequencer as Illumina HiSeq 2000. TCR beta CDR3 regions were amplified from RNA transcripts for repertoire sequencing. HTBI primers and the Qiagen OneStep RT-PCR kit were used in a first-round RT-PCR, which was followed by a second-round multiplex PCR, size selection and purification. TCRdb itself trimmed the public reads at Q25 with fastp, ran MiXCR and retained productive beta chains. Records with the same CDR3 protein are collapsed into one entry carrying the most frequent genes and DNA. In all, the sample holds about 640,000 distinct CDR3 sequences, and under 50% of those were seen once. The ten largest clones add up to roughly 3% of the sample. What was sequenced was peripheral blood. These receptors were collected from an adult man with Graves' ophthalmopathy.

The CDR3, as DNA: TGTGCCATCAGTGATCCAGGGACTAGCGGGGGCGATGAGCAGTTCTTC. It yields the protein CAISDPGTSGGDEQFF. The rearrangement joins TRBV10-3 to TRBJ2-7; 14 positions agree with TRBD2. With the DNA end fitting TRBJ2-1 better, the J assignment may be wrong. Germline CDR1 and CDR2: ENHRY and SYGVKD. The length of the CDR3 is 16 residues.

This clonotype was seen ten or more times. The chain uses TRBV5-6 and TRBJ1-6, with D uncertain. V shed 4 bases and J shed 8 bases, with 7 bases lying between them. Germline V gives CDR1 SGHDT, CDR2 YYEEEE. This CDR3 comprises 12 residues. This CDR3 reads CASSPGYSPLHF. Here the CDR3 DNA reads TGTGCCAGCAGCCCCGGGTATTCACCCCTCCACTTT. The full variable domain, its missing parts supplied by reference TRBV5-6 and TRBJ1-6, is DAGVTQSPTHLIKTRGQQVTLRCSPKSGHDTVSWYQQALGQGPQFIFQYYEEEERQRGNFPDRFSGHQFPNYSSELNVNALLLGDSALYLCASSPGYSPLHFGNGTRLTVT.

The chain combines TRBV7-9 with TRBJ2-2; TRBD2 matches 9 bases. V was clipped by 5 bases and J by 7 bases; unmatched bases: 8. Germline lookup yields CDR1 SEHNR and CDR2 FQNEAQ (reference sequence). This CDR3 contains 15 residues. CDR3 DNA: TGTGCCAGCAGCCAGGGAGTAGCGGGGGACGGGGAGCTGTTTTTT. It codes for CASSQGVAGDGELFF.

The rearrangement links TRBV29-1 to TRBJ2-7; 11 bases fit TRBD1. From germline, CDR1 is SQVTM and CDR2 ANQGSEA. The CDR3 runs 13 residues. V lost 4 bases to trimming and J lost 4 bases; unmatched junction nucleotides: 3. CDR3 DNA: TGCAGCGTTGCTGGACAGGGGGCTTACGAGCAGTACTTC. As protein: CSVAGQGAYEQYF.

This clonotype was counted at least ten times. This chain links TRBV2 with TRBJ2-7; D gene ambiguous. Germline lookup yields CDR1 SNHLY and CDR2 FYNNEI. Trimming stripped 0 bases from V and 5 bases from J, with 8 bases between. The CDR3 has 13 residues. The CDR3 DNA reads TGTGCCAGCAGTGAAGCGCTTGTCCACGAGCAGTACTTC. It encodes CASSEALVHEQYF.

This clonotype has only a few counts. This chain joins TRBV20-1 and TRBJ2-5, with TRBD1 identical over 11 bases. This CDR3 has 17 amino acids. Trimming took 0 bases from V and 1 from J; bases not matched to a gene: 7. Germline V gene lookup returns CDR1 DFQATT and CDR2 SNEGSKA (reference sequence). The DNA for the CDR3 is TGCAGTGCTAGAGATCATTTGGGGACAGGGGGCCAAGAGACCCAGTACTTC. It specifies CSARDHLGTGGQETQYF.

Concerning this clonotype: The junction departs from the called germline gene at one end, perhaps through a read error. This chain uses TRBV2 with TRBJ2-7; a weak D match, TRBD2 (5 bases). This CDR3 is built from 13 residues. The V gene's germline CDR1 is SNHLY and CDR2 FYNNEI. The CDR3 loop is CASSQVLAHEQYF. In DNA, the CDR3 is TGCGCCAGCAGCCAAGTGCTAGCCCACGAGCAGTACTTC.

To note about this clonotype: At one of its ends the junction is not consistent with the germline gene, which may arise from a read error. The CDR3: CASSLRGSGEIPTDAQYF. The CDR3 DNA follows: TGTGCCAGCAGCTTGAGGGGCTCGGGGGAGATTCCCACAGATGCGCAGTATTTT. This chain joins TRBV11-2 and TRBJ2-3; weak D call: TRBD2 (6 bases). Per germline, CDR1 SGHAT and CDR2 FQNNGV. The length of the CDR3 is 18 residues.

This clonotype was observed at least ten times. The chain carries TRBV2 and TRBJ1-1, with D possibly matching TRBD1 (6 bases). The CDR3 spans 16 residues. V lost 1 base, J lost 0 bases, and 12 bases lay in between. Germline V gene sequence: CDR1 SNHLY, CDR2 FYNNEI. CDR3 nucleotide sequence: TGTGCCAGCAGTGAAGTCGGACAGACCCTGAACACTGAAGCTTTCTTT. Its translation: CASSEVGQTLNTEAFF.

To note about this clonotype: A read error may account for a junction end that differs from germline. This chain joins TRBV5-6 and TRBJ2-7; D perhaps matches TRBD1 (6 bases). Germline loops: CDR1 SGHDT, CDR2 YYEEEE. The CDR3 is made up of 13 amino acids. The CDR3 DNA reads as TGTGCCAGCAGCTTGGGACAGGCCTACGAGCAGTGCTTC. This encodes CASSLGQAYEQCF. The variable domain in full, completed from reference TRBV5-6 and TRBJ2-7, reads DAGVTQSPTHLIKTRGQQVTLRCSPKSGHDTVSWYQQALGQGPQFIFQYYEEEERQRGNFPDRFSGHQFPNYSSELNVNALLLGDSALYLCASSLGQAYEQCFGPGTRLTVT.

The CDR3 region is CASSQETGTGSYEQYF. The CDR3 region has the DNA TGTGCCAGCAGCCAAGAAACCGGGACAGGGTCCTACGAGCAGTACTTC. The rearrangement joins TRBV12-3 or TRBV12-4 to TRBJ2-7; 9 positions match TRBD1. Trimming cost V 6 bases and J 1 base; bases outside gene matches: 10. The length of the CDR3 is 16 residues.

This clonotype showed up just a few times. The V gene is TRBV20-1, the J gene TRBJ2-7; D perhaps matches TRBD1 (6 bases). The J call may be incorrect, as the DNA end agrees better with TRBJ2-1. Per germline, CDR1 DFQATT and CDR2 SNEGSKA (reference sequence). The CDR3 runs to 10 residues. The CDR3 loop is CSARGTEQFF. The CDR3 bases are TGCAGTGCTAGGGGGACAGAGCAGTTCTTC.

The CDR3 here is CASSQAAGDTEAFF. The DNA of the CDR3 is TGCGCCAGCAGCCAAGCAGCAGGGGACACTGAAGCTTTCTTT. The V call is TRBV4-3, the J call TRBJ1-1; D possibly corresponds to TRBD1 (6 bases). The CDR3 length is 14 residues. Trimming shortened V by 1 base and J by 3 bases, and 9 bases separated the two germline ends. Germline-derived CDR1 and CDR2 are LGHNA and YSLEER.

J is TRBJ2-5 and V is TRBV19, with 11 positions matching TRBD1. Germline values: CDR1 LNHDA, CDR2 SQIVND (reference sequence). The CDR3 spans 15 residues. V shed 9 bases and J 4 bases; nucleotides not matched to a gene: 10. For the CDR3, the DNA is TGTGCCAGCAGCCAAAGGACAGGGGGCATAGAGACCCAGTACTTC. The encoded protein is CASSQRTGGIETQYF.

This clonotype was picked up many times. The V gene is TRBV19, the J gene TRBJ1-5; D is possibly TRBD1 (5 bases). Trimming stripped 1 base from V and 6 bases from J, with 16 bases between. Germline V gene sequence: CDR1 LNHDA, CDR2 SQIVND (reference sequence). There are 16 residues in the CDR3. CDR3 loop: CASSIVRGRASQPQHF. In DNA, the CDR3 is TGTGCCAGTAGTATAGTACGGGGCAGGGCGTCTCAGCCCCAGCATTTT.

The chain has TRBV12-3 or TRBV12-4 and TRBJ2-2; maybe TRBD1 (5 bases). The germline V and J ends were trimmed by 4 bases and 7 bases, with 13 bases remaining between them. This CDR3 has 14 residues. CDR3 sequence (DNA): TGTGCCAGCAGTTGGACACTTTTTGGCGGGGAGCTGTTTTTT. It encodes CASSWTLFGGELFF.

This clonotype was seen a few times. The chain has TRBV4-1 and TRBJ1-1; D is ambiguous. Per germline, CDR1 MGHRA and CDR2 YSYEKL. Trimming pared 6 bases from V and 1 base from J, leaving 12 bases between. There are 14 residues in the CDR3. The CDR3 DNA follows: TGCGCCAGCAGGGGATGGAGCAAGAACACTGAAGCTTTCTTT. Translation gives CASRGWSKNTEAFF.

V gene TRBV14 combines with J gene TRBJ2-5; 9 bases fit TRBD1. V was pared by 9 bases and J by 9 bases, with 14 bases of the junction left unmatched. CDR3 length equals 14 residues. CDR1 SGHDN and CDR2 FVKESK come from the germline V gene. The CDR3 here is CASSAGTGNQPQYF. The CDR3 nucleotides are TGTGCCAGTAGCGCCGGGACAGGGAACCAGCCCCAGTACTTC.

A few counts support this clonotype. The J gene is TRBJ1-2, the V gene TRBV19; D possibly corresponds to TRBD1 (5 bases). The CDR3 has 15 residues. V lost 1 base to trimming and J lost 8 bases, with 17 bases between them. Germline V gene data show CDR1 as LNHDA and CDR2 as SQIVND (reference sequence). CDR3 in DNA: TGTGCCAGTAGTATAGCCTCCCGGGGCCTGGGGGGCTACACCTTC. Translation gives CASSIASRGLGGYTF. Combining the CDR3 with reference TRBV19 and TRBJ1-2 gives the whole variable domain DGGITQSPKYLFRKEGQNVTLSCEQNLNHDAMYWYRQDPGQGLRLIYYSQIVNDFQKGDIAEGYSVSREKKESFPLTVTSAQKNPTAFYLCASSIASRGLGGYTFGSGTRLTVV.

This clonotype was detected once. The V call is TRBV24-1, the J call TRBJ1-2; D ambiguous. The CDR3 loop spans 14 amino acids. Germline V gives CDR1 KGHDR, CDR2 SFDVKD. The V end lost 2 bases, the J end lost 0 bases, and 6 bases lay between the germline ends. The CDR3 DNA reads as TGTGCCACCAGTGATTCTGCAGCTAACTATGGCTACACCTTC. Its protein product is CATSDSAANYGYTF.

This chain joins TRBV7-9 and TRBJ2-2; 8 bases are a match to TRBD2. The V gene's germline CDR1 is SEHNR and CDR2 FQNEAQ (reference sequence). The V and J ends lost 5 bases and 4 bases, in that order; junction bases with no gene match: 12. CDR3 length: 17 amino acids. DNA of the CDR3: TGTGCCAGCAGCCGGGGGGGATCGGGGATTGGCACCGGGGAGCTGTTTTTT. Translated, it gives CASSRGGSGIGTGELFF.

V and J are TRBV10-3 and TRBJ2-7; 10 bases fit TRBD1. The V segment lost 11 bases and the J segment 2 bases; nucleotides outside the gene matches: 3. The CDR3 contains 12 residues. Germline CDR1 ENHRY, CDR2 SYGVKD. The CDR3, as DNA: TGTGCCGTAGGGACAGGGGCCTACGAGCAGTACTTC. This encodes CAVGTGAYEQYF.

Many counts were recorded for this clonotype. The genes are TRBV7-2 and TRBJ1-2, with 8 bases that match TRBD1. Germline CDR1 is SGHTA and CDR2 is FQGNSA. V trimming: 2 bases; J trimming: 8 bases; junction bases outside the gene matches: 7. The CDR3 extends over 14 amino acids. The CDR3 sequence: CASSLRQGARGYTF. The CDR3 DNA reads TGTGCCAGCAGCTTAAGGCAGGGGGCGCGGGGCTACACCTTC.

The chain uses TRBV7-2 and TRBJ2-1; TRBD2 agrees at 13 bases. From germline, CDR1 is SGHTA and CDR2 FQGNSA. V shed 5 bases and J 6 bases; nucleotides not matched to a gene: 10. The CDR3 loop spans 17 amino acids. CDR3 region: CASSQDWTSGGTNEQFF. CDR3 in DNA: TGTGCCAGCAGCCAAGACTGGACTAGCGGGGGAACCAATGAGCAGTTCTTC.

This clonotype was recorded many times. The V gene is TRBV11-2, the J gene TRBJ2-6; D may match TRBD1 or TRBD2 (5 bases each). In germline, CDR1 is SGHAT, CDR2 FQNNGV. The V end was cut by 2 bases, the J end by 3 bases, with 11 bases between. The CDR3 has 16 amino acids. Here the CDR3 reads CASSLLWGSGANVLTF. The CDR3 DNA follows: TGTGCCAGCAGCTTACTCTGGGGGAGTGGGGCCAACGTCCTGACTTTC.

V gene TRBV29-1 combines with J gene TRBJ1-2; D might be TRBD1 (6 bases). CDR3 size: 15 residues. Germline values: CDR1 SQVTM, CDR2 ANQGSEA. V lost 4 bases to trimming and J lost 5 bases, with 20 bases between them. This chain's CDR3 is CSVVVNGTTFYGYTF. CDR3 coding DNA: TGCAGCGTTGTGGTAAACGGGACAACTTTTTATGGCTACACCTTC.

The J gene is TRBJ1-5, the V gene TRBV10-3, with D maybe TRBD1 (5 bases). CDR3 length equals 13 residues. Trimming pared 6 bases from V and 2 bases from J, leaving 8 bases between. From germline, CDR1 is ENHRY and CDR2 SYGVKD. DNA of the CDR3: TGTGCCATCAGCCAGACAGGCAATCAGCCCCAGCATTTT. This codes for CAISQTGNQPQHF.

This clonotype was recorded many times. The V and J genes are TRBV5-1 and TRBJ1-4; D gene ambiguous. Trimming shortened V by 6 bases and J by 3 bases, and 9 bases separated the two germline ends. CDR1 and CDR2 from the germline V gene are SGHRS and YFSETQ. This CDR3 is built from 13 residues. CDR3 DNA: TGCGCCAGCAAGGACGTCTCTAATGAAAAACTGTTTTTT. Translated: CASKDVSNEKLFF. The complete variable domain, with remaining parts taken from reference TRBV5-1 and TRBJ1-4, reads KAGVTQTPRYLIKTRGQQVTLSCSPISGHRSVSWYQQTPGQGLQFLFEYFSETQRNKGNFPGRFSGRQFSNSRSEMNVSTLELGDSALYLCASKDVSNEKLFFGSGTQLSVL.

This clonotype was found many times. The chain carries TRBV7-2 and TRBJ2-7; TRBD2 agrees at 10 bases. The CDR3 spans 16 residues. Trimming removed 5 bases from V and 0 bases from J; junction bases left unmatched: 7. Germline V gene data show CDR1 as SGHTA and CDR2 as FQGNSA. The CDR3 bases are TGTGCCAGCAGCCAAGACCCTAGCGGGAGCTCCTACGAGCAGTACTTC. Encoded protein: CASSQDPSGSSYEQYF.